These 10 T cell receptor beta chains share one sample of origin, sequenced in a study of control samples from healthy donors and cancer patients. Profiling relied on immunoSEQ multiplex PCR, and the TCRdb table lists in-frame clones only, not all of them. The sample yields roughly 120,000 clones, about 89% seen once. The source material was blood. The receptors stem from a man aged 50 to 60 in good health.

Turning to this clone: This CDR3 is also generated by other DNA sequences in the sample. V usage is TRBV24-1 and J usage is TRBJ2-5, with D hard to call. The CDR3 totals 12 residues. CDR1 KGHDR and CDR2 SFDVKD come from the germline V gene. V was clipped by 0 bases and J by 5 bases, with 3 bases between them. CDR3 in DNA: TGTGCCACCAGTGATTTGCTTGAGACCCAGTACTTC. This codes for CATSDLLETQYF.

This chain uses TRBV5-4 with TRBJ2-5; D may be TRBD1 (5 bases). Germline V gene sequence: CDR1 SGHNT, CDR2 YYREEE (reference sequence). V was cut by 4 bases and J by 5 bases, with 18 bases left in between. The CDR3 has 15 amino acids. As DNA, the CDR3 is TGTGCCAGCAGCAGAGCGACAGCCCCCGGGGAGACCCAGTACTTC. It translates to CASSRATAPGETQYF.

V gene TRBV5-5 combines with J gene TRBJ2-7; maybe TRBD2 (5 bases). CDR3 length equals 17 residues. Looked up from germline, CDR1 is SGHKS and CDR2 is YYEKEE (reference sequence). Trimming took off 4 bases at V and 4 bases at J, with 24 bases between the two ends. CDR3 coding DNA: TGTGCCAGCAGCACCAAACTAGGAGGAAACTCGAGGTACGAGCAGTACTTC. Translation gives CASSTKLGGNSRYEQYF.

Here the CDR3 reads CASTIGGASSYEQYF. CDR3 nucleotide sequence: TGTGCCAGCACCATCGGGGGGGCGAGCTCCTACGAGCAGTACTTC. The V gene is TRBV5-4, the J gene TRBJ2-7; TRBD2 matches at 8 bases. The CDR3 has 15 residues. With V trimmed by 6 bases and J by 0 bases, 8 bases remained unmatched. CDR1 is SGHNT and CDR2 is YYREEE in the germline V gene (reference sequence).

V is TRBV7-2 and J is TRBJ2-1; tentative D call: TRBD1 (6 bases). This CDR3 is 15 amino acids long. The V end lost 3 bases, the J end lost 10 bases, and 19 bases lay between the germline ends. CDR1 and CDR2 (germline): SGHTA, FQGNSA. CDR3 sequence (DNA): TGTGCCAGCAGCTTTCGGATAGAGGGGGTCGGGGAGCAGTTCTTC. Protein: CASSFRIEGVGEQFF.

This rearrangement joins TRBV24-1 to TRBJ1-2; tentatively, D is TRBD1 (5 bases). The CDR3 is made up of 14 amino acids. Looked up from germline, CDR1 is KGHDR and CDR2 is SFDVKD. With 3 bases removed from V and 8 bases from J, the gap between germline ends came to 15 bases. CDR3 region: CATSDTTGLGGYTF. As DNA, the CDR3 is TGTGCCACCAGTGATACAACAGGCCTTGGAGGCTACACCTTC.

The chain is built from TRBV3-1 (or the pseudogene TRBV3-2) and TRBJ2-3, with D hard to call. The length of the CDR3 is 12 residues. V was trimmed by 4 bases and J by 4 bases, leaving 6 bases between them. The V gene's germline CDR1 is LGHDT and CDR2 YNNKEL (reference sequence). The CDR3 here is CASSPSADTQYF. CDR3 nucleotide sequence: TGTGCCAGCAGCCCCTCGGCAGATACGCAGTATTTT.

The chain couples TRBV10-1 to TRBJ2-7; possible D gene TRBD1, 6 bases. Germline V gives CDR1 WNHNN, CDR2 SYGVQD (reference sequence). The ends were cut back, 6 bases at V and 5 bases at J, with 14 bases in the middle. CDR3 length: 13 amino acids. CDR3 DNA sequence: TGCGCCAGCAGAGACAGGTGGGGCCACGAGCAGTACTTC. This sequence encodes CASRDRWGHEQYF.

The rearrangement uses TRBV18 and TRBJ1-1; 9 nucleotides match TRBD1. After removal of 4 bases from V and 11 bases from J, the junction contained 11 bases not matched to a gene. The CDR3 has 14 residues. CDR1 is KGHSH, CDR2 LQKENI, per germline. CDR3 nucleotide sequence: TGTGCCAGCTCACTCGTCCCGGGACAGGGATGGGCTTTCTTT. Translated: CASSLVPGQGWAFF.

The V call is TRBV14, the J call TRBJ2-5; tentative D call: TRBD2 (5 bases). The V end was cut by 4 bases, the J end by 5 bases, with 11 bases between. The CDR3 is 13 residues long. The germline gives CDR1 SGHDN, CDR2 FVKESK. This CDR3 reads CASSPRAGETQYF. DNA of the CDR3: TGTGCCAGCAGCCCAAGGGCGGGTGAGACCCAGTACTTC.